This T cell receptor (beta chain) came from a study of blood T cell repertoires in COVID-19. Donors of Cohort 3 who recovered were those that had two negative PCRs, clearance, or symptom resolution. TCRdb's table, derived via immunoSEQ multiplex PCR, lists solely in-frame clones and lacks some. The sample carries around 450,000 clones, roughly 88% recorded once. Germline V CDR1 and CDR2: LNHDA, SQIVND (reference sequence). The CDR3 is 18 residues long. Germline trimming cut 8 bases from V and 0 bases from J; bases unmatched to any gene: 18. The chain recombines TRBV19 with TRBJ1-2; 7 nucleotides match TRBD1. This clonotype originated in a man younger than 35 who had recovered from COVID-19. Sequencing input: PBMCs or T cells enriched from blood (not recorded which). The CDR3 spells CASGSRWDRGHPNYGYTF. The CDR3 coding sequence is TGTGCCAGTGGTTCCCGATGGGACAGAGGACATCCTAACTATGGCTACACCTTC.